The entry that follows covers one T cell receptor (beta chain) sequence. The data were obtained in a study of blood T cell repertoires in COVID-19. Across the whole study: PBMCs, B-cell-depleted T cells, or T cells were the source of the cDNA or gDNA that made up the material.

Profiled with immunoSEQ multiplex PCR; TCRdb holds only in-frame clones, not every one. This table holds about 150,000 clones, 70% to 90% found once. This CDR3 spans 15 amino acids. With V trimmed by 2 bases and J by 4 bases, 7 bases remained unmatched. CDR1 is ENHRY and CDR2 is SYGVKD in the germline V gene. The receptor's source is a man between 70 and 80 years old with acute or convalescent COVID-19. Sequencing was done on a sample of peripheral blood. The chain is built from TRBV10-3 and TRBJ1-2; 7 bases line up with TRBD1. The CDR3 protein is CAISETTGPFYGYTF. DNA of the CDR3: TGTGCCATCAGTGAGACGACAGGGCCCTTCTATGGCTACACCTTC.